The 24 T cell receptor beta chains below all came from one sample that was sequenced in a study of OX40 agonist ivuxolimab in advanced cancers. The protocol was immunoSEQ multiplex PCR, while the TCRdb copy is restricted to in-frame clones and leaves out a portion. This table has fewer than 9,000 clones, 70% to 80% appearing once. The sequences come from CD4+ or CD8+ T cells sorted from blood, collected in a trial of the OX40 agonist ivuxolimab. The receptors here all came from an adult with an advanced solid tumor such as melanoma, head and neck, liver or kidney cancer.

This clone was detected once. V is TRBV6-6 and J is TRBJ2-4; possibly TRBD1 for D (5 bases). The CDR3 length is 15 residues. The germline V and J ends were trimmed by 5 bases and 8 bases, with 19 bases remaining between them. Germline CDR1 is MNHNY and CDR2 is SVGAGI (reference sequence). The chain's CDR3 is CASSKASGLWDIQYF. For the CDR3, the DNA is TGTGCCAGCAGTAAAGCCTCAGGGTTGTGGGACATTCAGTACTTC.

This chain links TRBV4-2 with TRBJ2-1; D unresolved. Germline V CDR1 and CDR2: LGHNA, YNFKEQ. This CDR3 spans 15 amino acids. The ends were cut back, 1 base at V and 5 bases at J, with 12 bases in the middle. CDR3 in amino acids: CASSQGPPSNNEQFF. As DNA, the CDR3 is TGTGCCAGCAGCCAAGGGCCCCCTTCTAACAATGAGCAGTTCTTC.

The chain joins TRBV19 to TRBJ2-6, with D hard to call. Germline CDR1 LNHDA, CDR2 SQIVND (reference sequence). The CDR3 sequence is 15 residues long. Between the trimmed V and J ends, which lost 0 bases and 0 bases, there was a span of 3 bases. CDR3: CASSIDASGANVLTF. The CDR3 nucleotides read TGTGCCAGTAGTATAGACGCCTCTGGGGCCAACGTCCTGACTTTC.

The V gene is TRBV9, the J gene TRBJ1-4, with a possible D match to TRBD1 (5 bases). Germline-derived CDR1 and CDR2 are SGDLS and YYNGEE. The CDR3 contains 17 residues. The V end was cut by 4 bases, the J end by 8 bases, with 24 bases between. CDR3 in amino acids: CASSSNRPGLLEEKLFF. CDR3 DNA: TGTGCCAGCAGCTCCAACCGACCGGGACTCCTAGAGGAAAAACTGTTTTTT. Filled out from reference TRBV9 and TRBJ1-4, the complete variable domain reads DSGVTQTPKHLITATGQRVTLRCSPRSGDLSVYWYQQSLDQGLQFLIQYYNGEERAKGNILERFSAQQFPDLHSELNLSSLELGDSALYFCASSSNRPGLLEEKLFFGSGTQLSVL.

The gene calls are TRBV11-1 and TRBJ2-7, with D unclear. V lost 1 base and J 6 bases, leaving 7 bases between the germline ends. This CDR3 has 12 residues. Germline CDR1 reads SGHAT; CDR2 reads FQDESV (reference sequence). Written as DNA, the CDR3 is TGTGCCAGCAGCTTAGGGCAGACCGAGCAGTACTTC. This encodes CASSLGQTEQYF.

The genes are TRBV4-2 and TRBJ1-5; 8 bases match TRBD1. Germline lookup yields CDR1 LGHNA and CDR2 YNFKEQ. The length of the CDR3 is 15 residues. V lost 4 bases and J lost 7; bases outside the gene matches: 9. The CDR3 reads CASSLFGQGDQPQHF. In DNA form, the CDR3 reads TGTGCCAGCAGCCTTTTCGGACAGGGTGACCAGCCCCAGCATTTT.

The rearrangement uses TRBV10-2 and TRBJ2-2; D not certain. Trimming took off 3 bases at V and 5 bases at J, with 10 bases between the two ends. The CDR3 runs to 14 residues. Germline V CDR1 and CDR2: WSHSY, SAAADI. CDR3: CASSDDLSTGELFF. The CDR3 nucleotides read TGCGCCAGCAGTGACGACCTGAGTACCGGGGAGCTGTTTTTT.

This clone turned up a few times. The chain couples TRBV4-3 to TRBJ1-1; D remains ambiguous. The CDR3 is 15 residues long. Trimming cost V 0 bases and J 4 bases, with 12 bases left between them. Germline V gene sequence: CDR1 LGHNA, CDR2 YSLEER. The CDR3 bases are TGCGCCAGCAGCCAAGATGGCTCAACGAGCACTGAAGCTTTCTTT. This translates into CASSQDGSTSTEAFF.

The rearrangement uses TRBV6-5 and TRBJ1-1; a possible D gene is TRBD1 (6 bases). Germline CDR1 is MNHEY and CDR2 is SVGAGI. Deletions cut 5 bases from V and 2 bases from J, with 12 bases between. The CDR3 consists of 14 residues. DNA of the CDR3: TGTGCCAGCAGTACCCAGGGGACCAACACTGAAGCTTTCTTT. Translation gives CASSTQGTNTEAFF.

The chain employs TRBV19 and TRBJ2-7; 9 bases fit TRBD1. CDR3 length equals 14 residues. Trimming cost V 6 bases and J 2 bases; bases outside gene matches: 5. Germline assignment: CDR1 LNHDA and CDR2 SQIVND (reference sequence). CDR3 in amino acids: CASSTGGVAYEQYF. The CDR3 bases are TGTGCCAGTAGCACAGGGGGCGTCGCCTACGAGCAGTACTTC.

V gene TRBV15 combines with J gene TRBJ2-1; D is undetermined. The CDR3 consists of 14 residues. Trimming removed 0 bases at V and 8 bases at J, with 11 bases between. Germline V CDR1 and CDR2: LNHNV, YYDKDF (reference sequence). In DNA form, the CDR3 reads TGTGCCACCAGCAGAGATAAGGGATTATATGAGCAGTTCTTC. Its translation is CATSRDKGLYEQFF.

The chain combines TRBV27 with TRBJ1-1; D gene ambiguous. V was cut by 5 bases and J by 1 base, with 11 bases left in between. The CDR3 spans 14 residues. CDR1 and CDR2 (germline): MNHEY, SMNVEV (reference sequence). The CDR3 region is CASSEHRENTEAFF. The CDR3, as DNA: TGTGCCAGCAGTGAACACAGAGAGAACACTGAAGCTTTCTTT.

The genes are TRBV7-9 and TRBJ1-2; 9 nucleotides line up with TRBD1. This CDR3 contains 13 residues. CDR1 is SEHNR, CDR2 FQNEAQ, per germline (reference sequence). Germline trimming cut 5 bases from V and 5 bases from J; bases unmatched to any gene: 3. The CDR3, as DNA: TGTGCCAGCAGCACCGGGACAGGGTATGGCTACACCTTC. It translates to CASSTGTGYGYTF.

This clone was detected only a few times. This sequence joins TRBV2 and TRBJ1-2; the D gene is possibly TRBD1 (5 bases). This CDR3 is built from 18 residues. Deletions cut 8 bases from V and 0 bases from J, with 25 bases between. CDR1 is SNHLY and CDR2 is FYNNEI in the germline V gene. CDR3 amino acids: CASPERDAQGAPNYGYTF. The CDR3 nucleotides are TGTGCCAGCCCAGAGAGGGATGCGCAGGGAGCTCCTAACTATGGCTACACCTTC.

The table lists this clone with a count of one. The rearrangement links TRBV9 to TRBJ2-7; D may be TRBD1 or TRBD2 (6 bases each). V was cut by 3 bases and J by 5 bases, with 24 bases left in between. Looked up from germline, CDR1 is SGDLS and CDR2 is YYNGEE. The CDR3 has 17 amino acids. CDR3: CASSEGGSWGKAHEQYF. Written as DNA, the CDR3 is TGTGCCAGCAGCGAGGGGGGTTCGTGGGGGAAAGCCCACGAGCAGTACTTC.

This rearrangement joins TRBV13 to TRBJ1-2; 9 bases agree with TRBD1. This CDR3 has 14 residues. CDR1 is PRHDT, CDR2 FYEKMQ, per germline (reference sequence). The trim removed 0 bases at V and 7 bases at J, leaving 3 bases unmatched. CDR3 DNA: TGTGCCAGCAGCTTAGGACAGGGGGCAGCTGGCTACACCTTC. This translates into CASSLGQGAAGYTF.

CDR3 loop: CASLLQDGPTDTQYF. DNA of the CDR3: TGTGCCAGCCTCCTCCAGGACGGACCCACAGATACGCAGTATTTT. The gene calls are TRBV28 and TRBJ2-3; D ambiguous. Trimming removed 8 bases at V and 2 bases at J, with 17 bases between. The CDR3 runs 15 residues. The germline V gene has CDR1 MDHEN and CDR2 SYDVKM. The full variable domain, its missing parts supplied by reference TRBV28 and TRBJ2-3, is DVKVTQSSRYLVKRTGEKVFLECVQDMDHENMFWYRQDPGLGLRLIYFSYDVKMKEKGDIPEGYSVSREKKERFSLILESASTNQTSMYLCASLLQDGPTDTQYFGPGTRLTVL.

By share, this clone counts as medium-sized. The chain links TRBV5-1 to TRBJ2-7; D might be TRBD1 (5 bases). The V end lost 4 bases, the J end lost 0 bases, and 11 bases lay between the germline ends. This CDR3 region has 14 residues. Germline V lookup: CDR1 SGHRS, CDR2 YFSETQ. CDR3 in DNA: TGCGCCAGCAGCCCCACCCAGGGCTCCTACGAGCAGTACTTC. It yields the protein CASSPTQGSYEQYF.

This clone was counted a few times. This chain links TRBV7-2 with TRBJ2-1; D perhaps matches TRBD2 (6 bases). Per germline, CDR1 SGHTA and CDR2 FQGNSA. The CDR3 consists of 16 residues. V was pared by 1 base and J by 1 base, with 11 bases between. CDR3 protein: CASSLGGGASYNEQFF. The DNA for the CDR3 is TGTGCCAGCAGCTTAGGCGGCGGGGCGTCCTACAATGAGCAGTTCTTC.

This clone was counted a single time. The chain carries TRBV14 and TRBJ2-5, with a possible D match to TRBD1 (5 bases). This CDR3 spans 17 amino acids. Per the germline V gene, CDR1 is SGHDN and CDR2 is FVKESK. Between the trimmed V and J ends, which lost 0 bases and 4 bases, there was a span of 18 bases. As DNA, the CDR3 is TGTGCCAGCAGCCAAGACAGGGTCATCAGCCCAATAGAGACCCAGTACTTC. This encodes CASSQDRVISPIETQYF.

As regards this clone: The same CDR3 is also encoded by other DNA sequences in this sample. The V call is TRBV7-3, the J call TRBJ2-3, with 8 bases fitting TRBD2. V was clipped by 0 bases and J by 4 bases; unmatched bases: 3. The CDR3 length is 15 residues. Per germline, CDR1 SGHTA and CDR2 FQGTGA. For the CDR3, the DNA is TGTGCCAGCAGCTTAACTAGCGGGGAATCAGATACGCAGTATTTT. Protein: CASSLTSGESDTQYF.

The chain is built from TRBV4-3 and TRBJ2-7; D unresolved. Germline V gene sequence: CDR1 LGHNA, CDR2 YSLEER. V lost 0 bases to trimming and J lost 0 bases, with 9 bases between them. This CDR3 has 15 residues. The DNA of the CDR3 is TGCGCCAGCAGCCAAGAAAGCCTCCACTCCTACGAGCAGTACTTC. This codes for CASSQESLHSYEQYF.

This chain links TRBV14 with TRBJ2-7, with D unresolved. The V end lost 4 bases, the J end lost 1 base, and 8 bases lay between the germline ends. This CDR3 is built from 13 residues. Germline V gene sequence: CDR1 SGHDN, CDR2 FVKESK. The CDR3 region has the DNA TGTGCCAGCAGCCCCAGCCATTCCTACGAGCAGTACTTC. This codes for CASSPSHSYEQYF.

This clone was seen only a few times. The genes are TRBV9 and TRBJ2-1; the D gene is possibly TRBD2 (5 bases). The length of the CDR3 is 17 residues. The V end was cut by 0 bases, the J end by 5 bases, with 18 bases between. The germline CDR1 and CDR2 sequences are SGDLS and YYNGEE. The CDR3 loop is CASSVGGPWGRDNEQFF. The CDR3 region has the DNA TGTGCCAGCAGCGTAGGAGGGCCTTGGGGTAGGGACAATGAGCAGTTCTTC.